One sample yielded the 27 T cell receptor beta chains listed below, sequenced in a study of cytomegalovirus exposure and HLA in healthy donors. PCR employed 60 Vbeta and 13 Jbeta primers. Sequenced by immunoSEQ multiplex PCR; TCRdb stores in-frame clones only, minus some. The sample contains about 130,000 clones, 75% to 90% of which appear only once. The sample taken for sequencing was PBMCs. Receptors were obtained from a woman aged 40-49 years in good health and CMV-seronegative.

The chain joins TRBV28 to TRBJ1-2, with no clear D. The V and J ends lost 7 bases and 7 bases respectively, with 16 bases between them. The V gene's germline CDR1 is MDHEN and CDR2 SYDVKM. The CDR3 has 13 amino acids. CDR3 coding DNA: TGTGCCAGCACCACCACCCGGGCGGGTGGCTACACCTTC. Its protein is CASTTTRAGGYTF.

This clone was counted a few times. V and J are TRBV5-1 and TRBJ2-3, with TRBD1 as a possible D gene (6 bases). V was pared by 7 bases and J by 5 bases, with 14 bases between. The length of the CDR3 is 13 residues. CDR1 is SGHRS, CDR2 YFSETQ, per germline. This chain's CDR3 is CASRAGAIDTQYF. DNA of the CDR3: TGCGCCAGCCGTGCAGGGGCGATAGATACGCAGTATTTT. The full variable domain, its missing parts supplied by reference TRBV5-1 and TRBJ2-3, is KAGVTQTPRYLIKTRGQQVTLSCSPISGHRSVSWYQQTPGQGLQFLFEYFSETQRNKGNFPGRFSGRQFSNSRSEMNVSTLELGDSALYLCASRAGAIDTQYFGPGTRLTVL.

This clone was picked up one time. The rearrangement links TRBV6-6 to TRBJ2-3, with 11 bases fitting TRBD2. Germline V gives CDR1 MNHNY, CDR2 SVGAGI (reference sequence). There are 15 residues in the CDR3. Losses at the gene ends were 5 bases for V and 4 bases for J; bases not matched to a gene: 5. CDR3 in DNA: TGTGCCAGCAGTGTAGCGGGAGGGCCGGCAGATACGCAGTATTTT. The encoded protein is CASSVAGGPADTQYF.

This clone was counted a few times. The gene calls are TRBV5-6 and TRBJ2-1, with 10 nucleotides matching TRBD2. CDR1 and CDR2 (germline): SGHDT, YYEEEE. The V segment lost 4 bases and the J segment 5 bases; nucleotides outside the gene matches: 6. CDR3 length: 15 amino acids. This CDR3 is CASSHLAGEHNEQFF. The CDR3 DNA reads as TGTGCCAGCAGCCATCTAGCGGGAGAGCACAATGAGCAGTTCTTC.

The V gene is TRBV7-2, the J gene TRBJ2-5; tentative D call: TRBD2 (5 bases). CDR1 SGHTA and CDR2 FQGNSA come from the germline V gene. CDR3 length: 15 residues. The germline V and J ends were trimmed by 5 bases and 4 bases, with 17 bases remaining between them. The CDR3 DNA reads TGTGCCAGCAGCCCTCAAAGTTCAGGAGGAGAGACCCAGTACTTC. This encodes CASSPQSSGGETQYF.

V and J are TRBV7-2 and TRBJ1-1; 7 nucleotides agree with TRBD1. Germline CDR1 is SGHTA and CDR2 is FQGNSA. The CDR3 extends over 13 amino acids. V shed 3 bases and J 8 bases; nucleotides not matched to a gene: 6. The CDR3 DNA reads TGTGCCAGCAGCTTCCAAAAACAGGGGGAAGCTTTCTTT. Its translation: CASSFQKQGEAFF.

This chain links TRBV18 with TRBJ2-5, with D unclear. This CDR3 contains 15 residues. The germline V and J ends were trimmed by 1 base and 3 bases, with 12 bases remaining between them. Germline CDR1 is KGHSH and CDR2 is LQKENI. CDR3 DNA: TGTGCCAGCTCACCACTGAGTCGCGGCGAAGAGACCCAGTACTTC. Its translation: CASSPLSRGEETQYF.

V and J are TRBV2 and TRBJ2-1, with TRBD2 matching over 10 bases. Per the germline V gene, CDR1 is SNHLY and CDR2 is FYNNEI. V was clipped by 0 bases and J by 13 bases; unmatched bases: 9. This CDR3 is 15 amino acids long. Here the CDR3 reads CASSEALSGGAGQFF. DNA for the CDR3: TGTGCCAGCAGTGAAGCGTTAAGCGGGGGGGCCGGACAGTTCTTC.

V and J are TRBV9 and TRBJ1-4; 7 positions match TRBD1. The CDR3 spans 13 residues. Trimming cost V 5 bases and J 8 bases; bases outside gene matches: 6. Germline values: CDR1 SGDLS, CDR2 YYNGEE. The CDR3 DNA is TGTGCCAGCAGTGGAGGGGGCGCCGAAAAACTGTTTTTT. This codes for CASSGGGAEKLFF.

The chain employs TRBV5-1 and TRBJ1-2; a weak D match, TRBD1 (6 bases). The CDR3 spans 14 residues. The germline V gene has CDR1 SGHRS and CDR2 YFSETQ. Trimming removed 7 bases from V and 6 bases from J, with 19 bases in between. As DNA, the CDR3 is TGCGCCAGCGCCCCCGGGGACAACGGTGATGGCTACACCTTC. Translating it yields CASAPGDNGDGYTF.

This clone has more than one count but fewer than ten. The chain couples TRBV5-1 to TRBJ1-1; 10 bases map to TRBD1. CDR1 is SGHRS and CDR2 is YFSETQ in the germline V gene. CDR3 length: 14 amino acids. V lost 3 bases, J lost 3 bases, and 2 bases stayed unmatched. CDR3 loop: CASSWGTGDTEAFF. Here the CDR3 DNA reads TGCGCCAGCAGCTGGGGGACAGGGGACACTGAAGCTTTCTTT.

The rearrangement joins TRBV27 to TRBJ2-7; 8 bases are shared with TRBD1. CDR1 and CDR2 from the germline V gene are MNHEY and SMNVEV (reference sequence). CDR3 length: 13 residues. V lost 6 bases, J lost 2 bases, and 3 bases stayed unmatched. DNA of the CDR3: TGTGCCAGCAGGGGGACAGGTCCCTACGAGCAGTACTTC. Protein sequence: CASRGTGPYEQYF.

The J gene is TRBJ2-5, the V gene TRBV4-2; possibly TRBD1 for D (6 bases). This CDR3 is 16 amino acids long. With 1 base removed from V and 5 bases from J, the gap between germline ends came to 17 bases. Germline loops: CDR1 LGHNA, CDR2 YNFKEQ. CDR3 in amino acids: CASSQGWYGQSETQYF. The CDR3, as DNA: TGTGCCAGCAGCCAAGGTTGGTACGGACAGTCGGAGACCCAGTACTTC.

This chain uses TRBV18 with TRBJ2-1, with 11 bases identical to TRBD2. The CDR3 spans 16 residues. The germline CDR1 and CDR2 sequences are KGHSH and LQKENI. V was clipped by 3 bases and J by 7 bases; unmatched bases: 8. The CDR3 sequence: CASSPPSSGGWNEQFF. CDR3 DNA: TGTGCCAGCTCACCCCCGTCTAGCGGGGGGTGGAATGAGCAGTTCTTC.

For the CDR3, the DNA is TGTGCCAGCAGGCCAACGGGACAGGGGGCTTACGAGCAGTACTTC. It encodes CASRPTGQGAYEQYF. The chain joins TRBV6-5 to TRBJ2-7; TRBD1 matches 12 bases. The ends lost 6 bases at V and 4 bases at J; junction bases unmatched: 7. CDR1 is MNHEY, CDR2 SVGAGI, per germline. This CDR3 comprises 15 residues.

The chain recombines TRBV14 with TRBJ1-1, with D unresolved. Germline V gene lookup returns CDR1 SGHDN and CDR2 FVKESK. With 4 bases removed from V and 1 base from J, the gap between germline ends came to 7 bases. CDR3 length: 13 residues. The chain's CDR3 is CASSLGGNTEAFF. DNA of the CDR3: TGTGCCAGCAGCCTCGGAGGGAACACTGAAGCTTTCTTT.

The V call is TRBV6-5, the J call TRBJ1-6, with D perhaps matching TRBD1 (6 bases). The germline gives CDR1 MNHEY, CDR2 SVGAGI. The CDR3 is made up of 14 amino acids. V lost 11 bases and J 3 bases, leaving 14 bases between the germline ends. Written as DNA, the CDR3 is TGTGCCTCGGCGGGGGGCGGCTATAATTCACCCCTCCACTTT. The encoded protein is CASAGGGYNSPLHF.

V usage is TRBV11-1 and J usage is TRBJ2-7, with TRBD2 as a possible D gene (5 bases). V was clipped by 1 base and J by 6 bases, with 19 bases between them. Germline V gene data show CDR1 as SGHAT and CDR2 as FQDESV (reference sequence). The CDR3 is 16 residues long. The chain's CDR3 is CASSLGGFSGNSEQYF. The DNA of the CDR3 is TGTGCCAGCAGCTTAGGAGGGTTTTCTGGAAATTCCGAGCAGTACTTC.

This clone has a handful of counts. The gene calls are TRBV4-3 and TRBJ1-2, with D perhaps TRBD1 (5 bases). V shed 3 bases and J shed 6 bases, with 5 bases lying between them. This CDR3 spans 11 amino acids. Germline V gives CDR1 LGHNA, CDR2 YSLEER. This chain's CDR3 is CASSQGHGYTF. The CDR3 DNA sequence: TGCGCCAGCAGCCAGGGGCATGGCTACACCTTC.

The chain carries TRBV7-2 and TRBJ2-1, with D possibly being TRBD2 (6 bases). The germline V gene has CDR1 SGHTA and CDR2 FQGNSA. The germline V and J ends were trimmed by 6 bases and 7 bases, with 16 bases remaining between them. The CDR3 covers 14 residues. CDR3 DNA: TGTGCCAGCAGGACCGGGAGTCCGGTGAATGAGCAGTTCTTC. It specifies CASRTGSPVNEQFF.

This sequence joins TRBV19 and TRBJ1-1; maybe TRBD1 (5 bases). Trimming stripped 5 bases from V and 3 bases from J, with 16 bases between. Germline values: CDR1 LNHDA, CDR2 SQIVND (reference sequence). The CDR3 spans 15 residues. The CDR3 here is CASSSRDSAHTEAFF. Written as DNA, the CDR3 is TGTGCCAGTAGTTCGAGGGACTCGGCCCACACTGAAGCTTTCTTT.

The chain is built from TRBV19 and TRBJ2-2; D uncertain. This CDR3 has 16 residues. Germline CDR1 is LNHDA and CDR2 is SQIVND (reference sequence). Trimming took off 6 bases at V and 4 bases at J, with 18 bases between the two ends. CDR3: CASSYRLSPGTGELFF. The DNA of the CDR3 is TGTGCCAGTAGCTACCGCCTGTCACCGGGCACCGGGGAGCTGTTTTTT.

V is TRBV4-2 and J is TRBJ1-4; D unclear. CDR1 and CDR2 from the germline V gene are LGHNA and YNFKEQ. The CDR3 runs 16 residues. V lost 4 bases to trimming and J lost 5 bases, with 17 bases between them. CDR3 coding DNA: TGTGCCAGCAGCCCCGATTGGGGAGCAGCAAATGAAAAACTGTTTTTT. The encoded protein is CASSPDWGAANEKLFF.

The chain combines TRBV7-8 with TRBJ2-5; 13 nucleotides agree with TRBD2. The CDR3 loop spans 20 amino acids. Unmatched junction bases numbered 15, after V lost 5 bases and J lost 0 bases. Looked up from germline, CDR1 is SGHVS and CDR2 is FQNEAQ. CDR3 loop: CASSLRTSGGTSWYQETQYF. The CDR3 region has the DNA TGTGCCAGCAGCCTCAGGACTAGCGGGGGAACCTCTTGGTACCAAGAGACCCAGTACTTC.

This clone appeared a few times. This chain links TRBV7-6 with TRBJ2-5; a possible D gene is TRBD2 (5 bases). This CDR3 has 13 residues. With 4 bases removed from V and 1 base from J, the gap between germline ends came to 7 bases. CDR1 and CDR2 from the germline V gene are SGHVS and FNYEAQ. CDR3 DNA: TGTGCCAGCAGCTACGGGGTCCAAGAGACCCAGTACTTC. This gives the protein CASSYGVQETQYF.

This clone has only one observation. The chain is built from TRBV29-1 and TRBJ2-3; D may be TRBD2 (5 bases). V was trimmed by 7 bases and J by 1 base, leaving 18 bases between them. The CDR3 length is 15 residues. Germline CDR1 is SQVTM and CDR2 is ANQGSEA. The CDR3 reads CSGNGVEWGTDTQYF. The CDR3 DNA follows: TGCAGCGGTAACGGGGTAGAATGGGGCACAGATACGCAGTATTTT.

V is TRBV28 and J is TRBJ2-3; D might be TRBD1 (5 bases). Germline values: CDR1 MDHEN, CDR2 SYDVKM. CDR3 size: 14 residues. Trimming left V 5 bases short and J 4 bases short, with 13 bases between. For the CDR3, the DNA is TGTGCCAGCAGTCTCCTCGGCAGGGCAGATACGCAGTATTTT. It is translated as CASSLLGRADTQYF.